The 3 T cell receptor beta chains given below trace back to one sample, sequenced in a study of T cells in Graves' hyperthyroidism and ophthalmopathy. Researchers amplified the TCR beta CDR3 regions from RNA transcripts. First-round RT-PCR of the TCR CDR3 relied on the HTBI primer set. TCRdb analysed the multiplex PCR reads with MiXCR anew, one entry per CDR3 protein. Of nearly 600,000 distinct CDR3 sequences detected, roughly 13% appear once; the ten largest clones hold 5% to 7%. Sample: blood. The origin of the receptors is a woman aged 25-40 years with Graves' hyperthyroidism that later progressed to Graves' ophthalmopathy.

This clonotype was found many times. The chain links TRBV19 to TRBJ1-1; 8 nucleotides agree with TRBD1. Unmatched junction bases numbered 9, after V lost 4 bases and J lost 5 bases. Germline V CDR1 and CDR2: LNHDA, SQIVND (reference sequence). This CDR3 contains 15 residues. CDR3 protein: CASSTTGGSQTEAFF. CDR3 nucleotides: TGTGCCAGTAGTACAACAGGGGGTTCCCAAACTGAAGCTTTCTTT.

This rearrangement joins TRBV25-1 to TRBJ2-7, with 10 positions matching TRBD2. Germline lookup yields CDR1 MGHDK and CDR2 SYGVNS. There are 15 residues in the CDR3. V gave up 7 bases and J gave up 5 bases; unmatched junction bases: 11. The CDR3 nucleotides read TGTGCCAGCAAAAGCACCGGGACTAGCGCACACGAGCAGTACTTC. Translated, it gives CASKSTGTSAHEQYF.

This clonotype was picked up many times. This rearrangement joins TRBV27 to TRBJ2-7, with 7 bases matching TRBD1. The J segment lost 1 base and the V segment lost 6 bases, leaving 12 bases of the junction unmatched. The CDR3 extends over 16 amino acids. The germline CDR1 and CDR2 sequences are MNHEY and SMNVEV (reference sequence). In DNA, the CDR3 is TGTGCCAGCAGATCCACCTACAGGGGAATATCCTACGAGCAGTACTTC. As protein: CASRSTYRGISYEQYF.